The clone carrying this T cell receptor beta chain was counted once. Its antigen is not known. Researchers collected roughly 10 milliliters of peripheral blood from every single donor. At least 5.5 micrograms of total RNA were extracted per sample. The length of the CDR3 is 15 residues. CDR1 is SQVTM and CDR2 is ANQGSEA in the germline V gene. V was cut by 5 bases and J by 3 bases, with 20 bases left in between. These data belong to a study of blood T cells in healthy people across ages. Study details: About one barcoded beta molecule per two T cells came from capture by template switching.

PCR was performed a second time for about 7 to 11 cycles using a sample-barcoded 5' primer and a J-beta primer mix. TCRdb ran MiXCR on the 5' RACE reads and lists one entry per CDR3 protein. This table holds 790,000 or so distinct CDR3 sequences, roughly 56% found once. General study results and limits: Significant beta diversity loss was already apparent by age approximately 36, declining roughly linearly.

This receptor was taken from a man aged 35-49 years in good health. This chain links TRBV29-1 with TRBJ2-7; perhaps TRBD1 as D (5 bases). The specimen was blood. The CDR3 DNA follows: TGCAGCGTTTCCGAAGGTTGGCAGGGTAACTACGAGCAGTACTTC. This sequence encodes CSVSEGWQGNYEQYF.